This T cell receptor (beta chain) derives from a study of blood T cell repertoires in COVID-19. About the research overall: T cells, B-cell-depleted T cells, or PBMCs provided the cDNA or gDNA that served as material.

With 4 bases clipped from V and 3 bases from J, the junction kept 7 bases outside the gene matches. Germline values: CDR1 PRHDT, CDR2 FYEKMQ (reference sequence). The CDR3 loop spans 17 amino acids. TCRdb's table, derived via immunoSEQ multiplex PCR, lists solely in-frame clones and lacks some. The sample records about 180,000 clones, more than 70% being singletons. Two negative PCRs, clearance, or symptom resolution were required of recovered Cohort 3 donors. The sequencing sample was made of PBMCs or T cells enriched from blood (not recorded which). The chain recombines TRBV13 with TRBJ2-1, with 12 bases fitting TRBD2. The sequence came from a woman aged 25 to 39 who had recovered from COVID-19. CDR3 region: CASSSGLAGRRYNEQFF. The CDR3 region has the DNA TGTGCCAGCAGCTCCGGACTAGCGGGACGACGCTACAATGAGCAGTTCTTC.